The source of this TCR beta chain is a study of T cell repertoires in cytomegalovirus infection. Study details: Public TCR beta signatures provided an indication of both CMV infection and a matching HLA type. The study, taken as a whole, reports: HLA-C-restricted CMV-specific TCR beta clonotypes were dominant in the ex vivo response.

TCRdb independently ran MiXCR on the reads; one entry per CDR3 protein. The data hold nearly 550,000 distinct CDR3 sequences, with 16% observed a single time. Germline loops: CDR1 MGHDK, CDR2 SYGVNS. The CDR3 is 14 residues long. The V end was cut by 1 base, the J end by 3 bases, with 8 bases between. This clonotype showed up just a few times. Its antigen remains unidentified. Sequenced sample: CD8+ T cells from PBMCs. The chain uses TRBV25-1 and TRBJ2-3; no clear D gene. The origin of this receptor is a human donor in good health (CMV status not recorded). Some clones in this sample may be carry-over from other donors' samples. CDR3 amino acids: CASSEFKSTDTQYF. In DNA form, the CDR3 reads TGTGCCAGCAGTGAATTCAAGAGTACAGATACGCAGTATTTT.